This T cell receptor (beta chain) was sequenced for a study of beta chain features in type 1 diabetes. Overall study results and limits: Among all four CD4+ subsets, Type 1 diabetes patients had TCRB CDR3s that were moderately but significantly shorter.

This CDR3 is built from 16 residues. Trimming pared 4 bases from V and 0 bases from J, leaving 13 bases between. In germline, CDR1 is LGHNA, CDR2 YNFKEQ. Sorting with CD45RO/CCR7/CD25/CD127/CD95/CD27 yielded naive, central memory, regulatory and stem-like memory CD4+ cells. About this clone: What it recognizes is unknown.

Reverse transcribing all isolated RNA meant expressed TCRB transcripts were sequenced. The table came from immunoSEQ multiplex PCR; TCRdb's copy has only in-frame clones and leaves some out. The table has about 270,000 clones, about 13% seen once. Material for sequencing was naive CD4+ T cells from blood. This TCR was sampled from a man younger than 40 with type 1 diabetes. V gene TRBV4-2 combines with J gene TRBJ1-3; D remains unclear. The CDR3 DNA follows: TGTGCCAGCAGCCTTTCCCTTTTGTACTCTGGAAACACCATATATTTT. Protein product: CASSLSLLYSGNTIYF.